This T cell receptor beta chain originates from a study of OX40 agonist ivuxolimab in advanced cancers. Study in general: Patients were infused with ivuxolimab every 2 weeks at 0.01 to 10 mg/kg. Participants averaged approximately 60 years of age (range about 23 to 80) and were under 90% male.

Blood samples were obtained at baseline, cycle 4 day 1, and cycle 7 day 1. The assay was immunoSEQ multiplex PCR, and TCRdb's table has in-frame clones only and misses some. The sample carries some 77,000 clones, around 88% recorded once. The specimen comprised CD4+ or CD8+ T cells sorted from blood, sampled in a trial of the OX40 agonist ivuxolimab. The clonotype originates from an adult with an advanced solid tumor such as melanoma, head and neck, liver or kidney cancer.

The CDR3 loop reads CASRTGLTGELFF. Here the CDR3 DNA reads TGTGCCAGCCGGACAGGGTTGACCGGGGAGCTGTTTTTT. This chain connects TRBV18 to TRBJ2-2, with 8 bases fitting TRBD1. CDR3 size: 13 residues. Germline assignment: CDR1 KGHSH and CDR2 LQKENI. The junction had 4 bases not matched to a gene; V was cut back by 8 bases and J by 5 bases.